This T cell receptor beta chain was identified in a study of naive and memory T cell subsets. Findings and caveats of the study: Possibly reflecting memory cells re-expressing CD45RA, a few larger clonotypes occurred in naive repertoires, especially CD8.

This clonotype occurred many times. As yet, its antigen is unknown. Two oligonucleotides, mixed equimolar, formed the beta constant-region primer covering TRBC1 and TRBC2. Nested alpha and beta constant-region primers with the SP2 primer drove four PCR rounds on ligated cDNA. Each CDR3 protein is one row after TCRdb ran MiXCR on the UMI-ligation and nested PCR reads. Found here are tens of thousands of distinct CDR3 sequences, approximately 10% of them singletons; the top ten hold more than 0.11%. This CDR3 has 16 amino acids. Germline CDR1 reads LNHDA; CDR2 reads SQIVND (reference sequence). V dropped 5 bases and J dropped 2; count of bases not matched to a gene: 7.

The sequence was obtained from a human donor in good health. The V gene is TRBV19, the J gene TRBJ2-1, with 9 positions matching TRBD1. The sample comprised naive CD4+ T cells from blood. CDR3 sequence reads: CASSGNRQGAYNEQFF. CDR3 coding DNA: TGTGCCAGTAGTGGGAATAGACAGGGGGCCTACAATGAGCAGTTCTTC. The full variable domain, rest sourced from reference TRBV19 and TRBJ2-1, is DGGITQSPKYLFRKEGQNVTLSCEQNLNHDAMYWYRQDPGQGLRLIYYSQIVNDFQKGDIAEGYSVSREKKESFPLTVTSAQKNPTAFYLCASSGNRQGAYNEQFFGPGTRLTVL.